A single sample is the source of the 17 T cell receptor beta chains below, sequenced in a study of T cells expressing NK-cell markers. TCRdb reprocessed the 5' RACE reads, with one entry per CDR3 protein and no DNA. The sample has roughly 430,000 distinct CDR3 sequences, and its top ten clones hold 7.3%. The sequencing sample was made of blood T cells: a sorted CD56 or NKG2C T cell subset, CD4+ or CD8+ T cells, or bulk PBMC T cells (not recorded which). The receptors were gathered from a woman aged 18-69 years in good health.

The chain combines TRBV5-5 with TRBJ1-2; TCRdb's D call, TRBD1, is unchecked because there is no DNA. Germline CDR1 SGHKS, CDR2 YYEKEE (reference sequence). The CDR3 length is 15 residues. CDR3 in amino acids: CASIRWAGEKDGYTF.

The V call is TRBV27, the J call TRBJ2-5. The CDR3 covers 13 residues. Germline V gives CDR1 MNHEY, CDR2 SMNVEV (reference sequence). CDR3 in amino acids: CASSDSVQETQYF.

V usage is TRBV3-1 and J usage is TRBJ1-3; TCRdb's D call, TRBD1, is unchecked because there is no DNA. The CDR3 contains 16 residues. Germline values: CDR1 LGHDT, CDR2 YNNKEL (reference sequence). This CDR3 reads CASSEGASYSGNTIYF.

The chain joins TRBV10-3 to TRBJ2-6; the D gene TCRdb calls, TRBD1, cannot be checked with no DNA. Germline CDR1 and CDR2: ENHRY and SYGVKD. The CDR3 extends over 16 amino acids. The CDR3: CAISGQGASGANVLTF.

J is TRBJ2-7 and V is TRBV9; without DNA, the TCRdb call of TRBD1 cannot be checked. CDR1 and CDR2 from the germline V gene are SGDLS and YYNGEE. The CDR3 loop spans 15 amino acids. The CDR3 loop reads CASSVEGTGGREQYF.

V is TRBV5-1 and J is TRBJ1-5; TCRdb's D call of TRBD1 is untestable without DNA. The CDR3 has 15 amino acids. CDR1 is SGHRS and CDR2 is YFSETQ in the germline V gene. CDR3 sequence: CASSPEAGSDQPQHF.

The chain couples TRBV5-1 to TRBJ2-1. This CDR3 comprises 14 residues. Per germline, CDR1 SGHRS and CDR2 YFSETQ. CDR3 amino acids: CASRLELVYNEQFF.

The genes are TRBV12-3 or TRBV12-4 and TRBJ2-5; TCRdb designates TRBD2, a call that cannot be tested without DNA. The CDR3 sequence is 13 residues long. The CDR3 loop is CASSPSGAETQYF.

This chain joins TRBV7-3 and TRBJ2-7; the D call from TCRdb, TRBD1, cannot be confirmed without DNA. The CDR3 has 14 residues. Germline V gene lookup returns CDR1 SGHTA and CDR2 FQGTGA. CDR3 loop: CASSSPPGDYEQYF.

The chain links TRBV29-1 to TRBJ2-7; the D call of TRBD1 rests on TCRdb alone, since no DNA is present to check it. The CDR3 has 13 residues. In germline, CDR1 is SQVTM, CDR2 ANQGSEA. CDR3 amino acids: CSVVGWGAGEQYF.

V gene TRBV7-9 combines with J gene TRBJ2-2; absent DNA, TCRdb's TRBD2 call cannot be checked. The germline V gene has CDR1 SEHNR and CDR2 FQNEAQ (reference sequence). The CDR3 consists of 14 residues. The CDR3 protein is CASSSTGRGGELFF. The whole variable domain, remainder taken from reference TRBV7-9 and TRBJ2-2, is DTGVSQNPRHKITKRGQNVTFRCDPISEHNRLYWYRQTLGQGPEFLTYFQNEAQLEKSRLLSDRFSAERPKGSFSTLEIQRTEQGDSAMYLCASSSTGRGGELFFGEGSRLTVL.

This chain joins TRBV7-2 and TRBJ2-3; TCRdb's D call, TRBD2, is unchecked because there is no DNA. CDR3 length equals 15 residues. The V gene's germline CDR1 is SGHTA and CDR2 FQGNSA. CDR3 amino acids: CASSPGGGARDTQYF.

This chain joins TRBV20-1 and TRBJ1-5; TCRdb's D gene call, TRBD1, goes unchecked for lack of DNA. Germline assignment: CDR1 DFQATT and CDR2 SNEGSKA (reference sequence). This CDR3 spans 14 amino acids. CDR3 sequence reads: CSARLSGGDQPQHF.

V gene TRBV7-9 combines with J gene TRBJ2-2. Germline-derived CDR1 and CDR2 are SEHNR and FQNEAQ (reference sequence). The CDR3 runs 16 residues. The CDR3 sequence is CASSPKGDRNTGELFF.

The rearrangement uses TRBV7-2 and TRBJ2-7; the TRBD1 assignment by TCRdb is unverifiable without DNA. Germline CDR1 SGHTA, CDR2 FQGNSA. The CDR3 runs 12 residues. CDR3 sequence reads: CASSTQGYEQYF.

The rearrangement uses TRBV29-1 and TRBJ2-1; there is no DNA to check the TCRdb D call of TRBD1. Germline V gives CDR1 SQVTM, CDR2 ANQGSEA. The CDR3 contains 11 residues. CDR3 protein: CSLTGGWEQFF.

The chain joins TRBV11-2 to TRBJ1-1. The CDR3 has 16 amino acids. CDR1 and CDR2 (germline): SGHAT, FQNNGV. The CDR3: CASSLFLLTSSTEAFF. The full variable domain, in which reference TRBV11-2 and TRBJ1-1 provide the parts outside the CDR3, is EAGVAQSPRYKIIEKRQSVAFWCNPISGHATLYWYQQILGQGPKLLIQFQNNGVVDDSQLPKDRFSAERLKGVDSTLKIQPAKLEDSAVYLCASSLFLLTSSTEAFFGQGTRLTVV.